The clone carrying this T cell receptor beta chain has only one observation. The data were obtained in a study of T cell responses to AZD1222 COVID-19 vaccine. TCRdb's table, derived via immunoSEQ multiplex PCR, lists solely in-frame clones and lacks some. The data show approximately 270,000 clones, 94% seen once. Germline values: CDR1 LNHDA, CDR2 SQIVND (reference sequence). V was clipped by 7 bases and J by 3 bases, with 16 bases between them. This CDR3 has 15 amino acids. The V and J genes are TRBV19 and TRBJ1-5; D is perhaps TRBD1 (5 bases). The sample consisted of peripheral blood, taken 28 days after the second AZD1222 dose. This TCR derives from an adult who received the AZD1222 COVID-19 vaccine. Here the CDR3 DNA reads TGTGCCAGTAACCCTGGGCAGGGATTCAATCAGCCCCAGCATTTT. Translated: CASNPGQGFNQPQHF.